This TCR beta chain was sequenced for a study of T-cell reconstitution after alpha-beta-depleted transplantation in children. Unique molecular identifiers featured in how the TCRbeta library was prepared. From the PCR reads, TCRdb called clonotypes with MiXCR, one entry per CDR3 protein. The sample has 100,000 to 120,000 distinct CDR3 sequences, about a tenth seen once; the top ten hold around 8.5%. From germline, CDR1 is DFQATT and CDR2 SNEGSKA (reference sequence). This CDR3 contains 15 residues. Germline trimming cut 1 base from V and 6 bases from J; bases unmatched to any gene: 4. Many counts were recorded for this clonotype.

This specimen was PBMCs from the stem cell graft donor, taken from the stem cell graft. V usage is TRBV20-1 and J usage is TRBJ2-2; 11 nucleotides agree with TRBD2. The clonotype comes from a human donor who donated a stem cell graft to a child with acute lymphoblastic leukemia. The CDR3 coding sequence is TGCAGTGCTAGAGTGCTAGCGGGGGGAGCCGGGGAGCTGTTTTTT. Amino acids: CSARVLAGGAGELFF.